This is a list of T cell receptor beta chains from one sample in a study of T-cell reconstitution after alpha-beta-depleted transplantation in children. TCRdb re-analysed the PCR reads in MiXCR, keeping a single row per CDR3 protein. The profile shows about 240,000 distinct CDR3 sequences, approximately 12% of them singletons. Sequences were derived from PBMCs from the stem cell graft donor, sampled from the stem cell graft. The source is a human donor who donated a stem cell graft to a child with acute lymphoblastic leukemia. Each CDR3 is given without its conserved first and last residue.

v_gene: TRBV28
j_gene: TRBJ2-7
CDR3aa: ASSLPQGSYEQY

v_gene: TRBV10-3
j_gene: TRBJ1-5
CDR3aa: AISESGGNQPQH

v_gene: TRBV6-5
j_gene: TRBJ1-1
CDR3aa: ASSYSTTGHAEAF

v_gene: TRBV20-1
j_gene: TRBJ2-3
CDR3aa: SASSGGYTDTQY

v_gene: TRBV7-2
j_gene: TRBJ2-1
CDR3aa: ASSPGLAGADEQF

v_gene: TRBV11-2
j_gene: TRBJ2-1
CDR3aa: ASSIRVPAGYNEQF

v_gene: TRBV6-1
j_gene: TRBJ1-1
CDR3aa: ASRSNQGILTF

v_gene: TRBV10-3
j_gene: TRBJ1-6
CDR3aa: AISEPRDREQSPLH

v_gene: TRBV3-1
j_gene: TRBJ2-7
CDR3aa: ASTGGAGQGWYEQY

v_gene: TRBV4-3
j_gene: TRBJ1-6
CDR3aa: ASSQDFQGALYNSPLH

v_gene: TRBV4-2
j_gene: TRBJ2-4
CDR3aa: ASSQGNRGLAKNIQY

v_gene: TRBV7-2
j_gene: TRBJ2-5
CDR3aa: ASSLGRGPQETQY

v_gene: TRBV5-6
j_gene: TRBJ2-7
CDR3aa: AISLGHLSYEQY

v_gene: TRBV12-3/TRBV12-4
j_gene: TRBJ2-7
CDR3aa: ASSWTSGPYEQY

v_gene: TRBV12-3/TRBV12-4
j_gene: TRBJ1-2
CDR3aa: ASSPGTETTGYT

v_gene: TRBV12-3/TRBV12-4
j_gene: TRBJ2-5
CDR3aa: ASSLDLQETQY